The clone carrying this T cell receptor (beta chain) was seen a few times. What it recognizes is unknown. The germline gives CDR1 MNHNS, CDR2 SASEGT. Trimming removed 2 bases from V and 4 bases from J, with 14 bases in between. CDR3 length: 15 residues. The data belong to a study of beta chain features in type 1 diabetes. General study points: Type 1 diabetes patients showed a moderate but significant shortening of TCRB CDR3s in all four CD4+ subsets. More deletions and fewer insertions at VDJ junctions were found in patients with type 1 diabetes.

The investigators reverse transcribed all of the isolated RNA, so they sequenced expressed TCRB transcripts. The protocol was immunoSEQ multiplex PCR, while the TCRdb copy is restricted to in-frame clones and leaves out a portion. This table has some 140,000 clones, 9% appearing once. This TCR derives from a man younger than 45 with type 1 diabetes. The chain is built from TRBV6-1 and TRBJ1-1; D unresolved. Material: central memory CD4+ T cells from blood. This CDR3 reads CASSERVELGTEAFF. In DNA, the CDR3 is TGTGCCAGCAGTGAACGCGTGGAGTTGGGCACTGAAGCTTTCTTT.